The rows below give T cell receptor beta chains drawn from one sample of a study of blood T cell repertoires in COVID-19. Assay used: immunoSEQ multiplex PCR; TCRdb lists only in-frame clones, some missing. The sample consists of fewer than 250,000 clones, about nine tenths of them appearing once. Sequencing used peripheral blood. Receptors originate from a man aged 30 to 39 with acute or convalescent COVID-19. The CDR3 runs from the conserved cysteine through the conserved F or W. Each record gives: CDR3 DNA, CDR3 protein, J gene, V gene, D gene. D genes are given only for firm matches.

CDR3 DNA: TGTGCCAGCAGCGTGACAGAAGATACGCAGTATTTT; CDR3 protein: CASSVTEDTQYF; J gene: TRBJ2-3; V gene: TRBV7-9; D gene: NA
CDR3 DNA: TGTGCCAGCAGCCCCCGGGGACAGGGGGCAACTGAAGCTTTCTTT; CDR3 protein: CASSPRGQGATEAFF; J gene: TRBJ1-1; V gene: TRBV14; D gene: TRBD1
CDR3 DNA: TGTGCCAGCAGCTCAGGAGGGCGGGGGTACGAGCAGTACTTC; CDR3 protein: CASSSGGRGYEQYF; J gene: TRBJ2-7; V gene: TRBV13; D gene: TRBD2
CDR3 DNA: TGTGCCAGCTCACCAGGGACAGAGCAGTACTTC; CDR3 protein: CASSPGTEQYF; J gene: TRBJ2-7; V gene: TRBV18; D gene: NA
CDR3 DNA: TGTGCCACCACTTCGGGGGGGCGCTTTCCGTTCTTC; CDR3 protein: CATTSGGRFPFF; J gene: TRBJ2-1; V gene: TRBV28; D gene: TRBD2
CDR3 DNA: TGTGCCAGCTCACCACAAGGACAGGTTATGAGTCTGGGATTGGGCTACACCTTC; CDR3 protein: CASSPQGQVMSLGLGYTF; J gene: TRBJ1-2; V gene: TRBV18; D gene: TRBD1
CDR3 DNA: TGTGCCAGCAGCTTAAGTTGGGGAGACCCTGAAGCTTTCTTT; CDR3 protein: CASSLSWGDPEAFF; J gene: TRBJ1-1; V gene: TRBV7-3; D gene: NA
CDR3 DNA: TGTGCCAGCAGCTCCCCCCCCTGGTGGGGGGATGAAGAGACCCAGTACTTC; CDR3 protein: CASSSPPWWGDEETQYF; J gene: TRBJ2-5; V gene: TRBV7-9; D gene: NA
CDR3 DNA: TGTGCCAGCAGCTTAGAGGGACAGGGCTATAATTCACCCCTCCACTTT; CDR3 protein: CASSLEGQGYNSPLHF; J gene: TRBJ1-6; V gene: TRBV7-8; D gene: TRBD1
CDR3 DNA: TGTGCCAGCAGCCAAGAGCGAGGTCGGGTTAATGAAAAACTGTTTTTT; CDR3 protein: CASSQERGRVNEKLFF; J gene: TRBJ1-4; V gene: TRBV3-1/TRBV3-2; D gene: NA
CDR3 DNA: TGCGCCAGCAGCTTAGGGACAGTTAGCACAGATACGCAGTATTTT; CDR3 protein: CASSLGTVSTDTQYF; J gene: TRBJ2-3; V gene: TRBV5-1; D gene: TRBD1
CDR3 DNA: TGTGCCAGCTCGACAGGGGGCCTTGATTTTAGCAATCAGCCCCAGCATTTT; CDR3 protein: CASSTGGLDFSNQPQHF; J gene: TRBJ1-5; V gene: TRBV28; D gene: TRBD1